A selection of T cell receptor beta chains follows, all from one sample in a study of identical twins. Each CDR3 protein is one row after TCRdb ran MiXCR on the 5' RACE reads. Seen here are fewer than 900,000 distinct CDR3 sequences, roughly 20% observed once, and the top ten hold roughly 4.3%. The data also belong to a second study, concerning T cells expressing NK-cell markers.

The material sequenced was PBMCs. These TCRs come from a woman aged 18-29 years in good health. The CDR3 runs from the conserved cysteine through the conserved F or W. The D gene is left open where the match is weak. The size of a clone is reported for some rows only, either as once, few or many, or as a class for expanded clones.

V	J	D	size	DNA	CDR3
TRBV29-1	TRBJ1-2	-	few	TGCAGCGTCGATCCGACAGCGGCCTATGGCTACACCTTC	CSVDPTAAYGYTF
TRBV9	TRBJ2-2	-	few	TGTGCCAGCAGCGTAAACCCGGTAGAAGGGGGTGGAACCGGGGAGCTGTTTTTT	CASSVNPVEGGGTGELFF
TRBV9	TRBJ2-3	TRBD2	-	TGTGCCAGCAGCGCCCCCCTAGCGGGGGGGCTTGAAGATACGCAGTATTTT	CASSAPLAGGLEDTQYF
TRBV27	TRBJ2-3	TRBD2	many	TGTGCCAGATCCCCTCCGGGAGGTAAATCCGATACGCAGTATTTT	CARSPPGGKSDTQYF
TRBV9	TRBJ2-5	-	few	TGTGCCAGCAGCGTCGGATCCGCCGAGCAAGAGACCCAGTACTTC	CASSVGSAEQETQYF
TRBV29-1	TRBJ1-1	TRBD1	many	TGCAGCGTTGAAGAGACAGGGAGGGTCGACACTGAAGCTTTCTTT	CSVEETGRVDTEAFF
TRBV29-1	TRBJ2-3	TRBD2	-	TGCAGCTCTGCACCGGGAGGGCCGGATACGCAGTATTTT	CSSAPGGPDTQYF
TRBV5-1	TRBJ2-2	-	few	TGCGCCAGCAGCTTGGTGGTGGCCGGGGAGCTGTTTTTT	CASSLVVAGELFF
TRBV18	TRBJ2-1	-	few	TGTGCCAGCTCACCAGGTTCAGGGAGCTCCTACAATGAGCAGTTCTTC	CASSPGSGSSYNEQFF
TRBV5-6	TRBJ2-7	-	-	TGTGCCAGCAGCCCCCGTCAGTTCGTAGCCCACGAGCAGTACTTC	CASSPRQFVAHEQYF
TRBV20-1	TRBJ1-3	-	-	TGCAGTGCTAGAGTTTCGGGAAACACCATATATTTT	CSARVSGNTIYF
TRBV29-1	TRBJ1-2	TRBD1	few	TGCAGCGTTATCCAGGGGGAGGCTGGCTACACCTTC	CSVIQGEAGYTF
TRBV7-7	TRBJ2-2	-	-	TGTGCCAGCAGCGTGGACAGAAACACCGGGGAGCTGTTTTTT	CASSVDRNTGELFF
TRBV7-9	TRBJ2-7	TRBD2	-	TGTGCCAGCAGGACCGGGACTAGCGGGAGGGGAGTATACGAGCAGTACTTC	CASRTGTSGRGVYEQYF
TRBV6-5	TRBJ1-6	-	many	TGTGCCAGCAGTTACTCGGGGGGAAGCGGGTCACCCCTCCACTTT	CASSYSGGSGSPLHF
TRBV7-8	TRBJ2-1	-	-	TGTGCCAGCAGCCCCCAGCGGGTTTACAATGAGCAGTTCTTC	CASSPQRVYNEQFF
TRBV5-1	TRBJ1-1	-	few	TGCGCCAGCAGCTTTCAGGGTGGGAACACTGAAGCTTTCTTT	CASSFQGGNTEAFF
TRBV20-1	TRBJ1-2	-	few	TGCAGTGCTCCTTCGACAGACGGCTATGGCTACACCTTC	CSAPSTDGYGYTF
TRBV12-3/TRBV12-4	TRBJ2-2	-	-	TGTTCCAGCAGACTAGTGAGCACCGGGGAGCTGTTTTTT	CSSRLVSTGELFF
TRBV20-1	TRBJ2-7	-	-	TGCAGTGCTAGAGCTCTCGGACCCTACGAGCAGTACTTC	CSARALGPYEQYF
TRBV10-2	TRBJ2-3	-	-	TGCGCCAGCGAGAGGGAGAGCACAGATACGCAGTATTTT	CASERESTDTQYF
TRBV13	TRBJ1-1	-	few	TGTGCCAGCAGCACCAGGGCCATGAACACTGAAGCTTTCTTT	CASSTRAMNTEAFF
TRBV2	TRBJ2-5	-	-	TGTGCCAGCGAAAGGCCTCTAGAAGCAACCCAGTACTTC	CASERPLEATQYF
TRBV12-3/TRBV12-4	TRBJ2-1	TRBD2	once	TGTGCCAGCAGGGCTAGCGGCTACAATGAGCAGTTCTTC	CASRASGYNEQFF
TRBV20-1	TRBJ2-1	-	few	TGCAGTGCTAGGGGGGTTGGGGGGAACTCCTACAATGAGCAGTTCTTC	CSARGVGGNSYNEQFF
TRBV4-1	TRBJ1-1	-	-	TGCGCCAGCAGTTGGGGGGGACCTGAAGCTTTCTTT	CASSWGGPEAFF
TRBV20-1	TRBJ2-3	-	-	TGCAGTGTGAGGAGACCCGCTAGCACAGATACGCAGTATTTT	CSVRRPASTDTQYF
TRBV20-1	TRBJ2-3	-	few	TGCAGTGCTAGAGACCCCGCAGGGGGAGGCCCAGATACGCAGTATTTT	CSARDPAGGGPDTQYF
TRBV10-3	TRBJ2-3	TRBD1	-	TGTGCCATCAGCAAACCGGGACAGGGGTTGACAGATACGCAGTATTTT	CAISKPGQGLTDTQYF
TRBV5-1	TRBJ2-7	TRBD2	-	TGCGCCAGCAGCACGGGGGGGCCGACCTACGAGCAGTACTTC	CASSTGGPTYEQYF
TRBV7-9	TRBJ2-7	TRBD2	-	TGTGCCAGCAGCCACGGGGGGGAAGGGTCCTACGAGCAGTACTTC	CASSHGGEGSYEQYF
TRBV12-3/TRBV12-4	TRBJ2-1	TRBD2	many	TGTGCCAGCACCAAACTAGCGGGATCCTACAATGAGCAGTTCTTC	CASTKLAGSYNEQFF
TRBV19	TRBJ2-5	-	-	TGTGCCAGTACCCCAACAGGCGTCCCCGAGACCCAGTACTTC	CASTPTGVPETQYF
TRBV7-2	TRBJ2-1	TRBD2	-	TGTGCCAGCGGGGGCCGCGGGACTAGCGGGAGTAGTGAGCAGTTCTTC	CASGGRGTSGSSEQFF
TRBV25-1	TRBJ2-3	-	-	TGTGCCAGCAGTGAATATACGGTTACAGATACGCAGTATTTT	CASSEYTVTDTQYF
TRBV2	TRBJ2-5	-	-	TGTGCCAGCAGCGACAGGGCGGGGTGGGAGACCCAGTACTTC	CASSDRAGWETQYF
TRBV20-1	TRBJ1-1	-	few	TGCAGTGCTACCCACGGGACATCGAACACTGAAGCTTTCTTT	CSATHGTSNTEAFF
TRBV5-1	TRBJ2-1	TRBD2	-	TGCGCCAGCAGCTTGAGTTTCAGATGGGGACTAGGGCATGAGCAGTTCTTC	CASSLSFRWGLGHEQFF
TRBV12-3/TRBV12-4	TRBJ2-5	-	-	TGTGCCAGCAGTTTCGGCGGTAGTGAAGAGACCCAGTACTTC	CASSFGGSEETQYF
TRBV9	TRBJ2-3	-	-	TGTGCCAGCAGCGTAGTGGGCTTTACAGATACGCAGTATTTT	CASSVVGFTDTQYF